The 28 T cell receptor beta chains given below trace back to one sample, sequenced in a study of blood T cell repertoires in COVID-19 (dated by TCRdb to 2019 to 2021). Library construction relied on the immunoSEQ multiplex PCR assay. In its TCRdb copy, this immuneACCESS table keeps in-frame sequences only and misses some clones. Where compared with another copy, unresolved V genes explain less than half of these, and the others have no known cause. This sample holds 250,000 to 350,000 clones; roughly 90% were observed only once. The ten largest clonotypes hold less than 10% of the sample. Input material: peripheral blood. The receptors come from a man aged 18 to 30 with active or convalescent COVID-19.

This rearrangement joins TRBV7-2 to TRBJ1-4; a possible D gene is TRBD1 (5 bases). Trimming left V 5 bases short and J 3 bases short, with 13 bases between. The CDR3 runs 15 residues. The germline gives CDR1 SGHTA, CDR2 FQGNSA. CDR3: CASSPGTSANEKLFF. CDR3 in DNA: TGTGCCAGCAGCCCCGGGACTTCAGCTAATGAAAAACTGTTTTTT.

The rearrangement uses TRBV3-1 (or the pseudogene TRBV3-2) and TRBJ1-4; D uncertain. This CDR3 spans 20 amino acids. V was trimmed by 5 bases and J by 0 bases, leaving 25 bases between them. The germline V gene has CDR1 LGHDT and CDR2 YNNKEL (reference sequence). The CDR3 DNA follows: TGTGCCAGCAGCGGAGGAGGGCGGTTAGACCTCGGGGCAACTAATGAAAAACTGTTTTTT. It codes for CASSGGGRLDLGATNEKLFF.

The chain joins TRBV18 to TRBJ2-3; D unresolved. V lost 5 bases and J 0 bases, leaving 6 bases between the germline ends. The germline gives CDR1 KGHSH, CDR2 LQKENI. The CDR3 spans 13 residues. This chain's CDR3 is CASSSSSTDTQYF. The CDR3 nucleotides are TGTGCCAGCTCATCCTCTAGCACAGATACGCAGTATTTT.

This chain joins TRBV21-1 and TRBJ2-2; TRBD1 is the table's D call and was not checked against the DNA. TRBV21-1 is deemed a pseudogene. The CDR3 totals 19 residues. CDR3 in amino acids: CASSKVYSGQGVGTGELFF. DNA of the CDR3: TGTGCCAGCAGCAAAGTATACTCCGGACAGGGAGTTGGAACCGGGGAGCTGTTTTTT.

The genes are TRBV4-1 and TRBJ1-2; D call uncertain. The CDR3 runs to 12 residues. Germline V lookup: CDR1 MGHRA, CDR2 YSYEKL. V lost 1 base, J lost 8 bases, and 8 bases lay in between. CDR3 sequence: CASSQGTGGYTF. The CDR3, as DNA: TGCGCCAGCAGCCAAGGGACGGGGGGCTACACCTTC.

The sample holds one count of this clone. The chain combines TRBV7-6 with TRBJ2-5, with D possibly TRBD1 on 5 matching bases. Deletions cut 2 bases from V and 5 bases from J, with 18 bases between. CDR1 and CDR2 from the germline V gene are SGHVS and FNYEAQ. The CDR3 extends over 16 amino acids. CDR3 residues: CASSLTPVTGQETQYF. The CDR3 nucleotides are TGTGCCAGCAGCTTAACCCCCGTCACAGGTCAGGAGACCCAGTACTTC.

On this clone: Sequence at one end of the junction differs from germline and may be a read error. J is TRBJ2-3 and V is TRBV15, with TRBD1 matching over 7 bases. Germline values: CDR1 LNHNV, CDR2 YYDKDF (reference sequence). The CDR3 is 16 amino acids. The CDR3 loop reads CATSRDSGQGVRWSDF. Written as DNA, the CDR3 is TGTGCCACCAGCAGAGATTCAGGGCAGGGGGTTCGGTGGTCGGATTTT.

The V gene is TRBV4-1, the J gene TRBJ2-7, with D perhaps TRBD1 (5 bases). Germline V gives CDR1 MGHRA, CDR2 YSYEKL. Trimming pared 1 base from V and 0 bases from J, leaving 10 bases between. There are 15 residues in the CDR3. The CDR3 coding sequence is TGCGCCAGCAGCCAAGGACAGAGTAGCTCCTACGAGCAGTACTTC. It encodes CASSQGQSSSYEQYF.

This chain links TRBV7-6 with TRBJ2-1; 11 nucleotides agree with TRBD2. The ends lost 5 bases at V and 5 bases at J; junction bases unmatched: 5. This CDR3 is 15 amino acids long. CDR1 and CDR2 from the germline V gene are SGHVS and FNYEAQ. The DNA of the CDR3 is TGTGCCAGCAGCCCCACTAGCGGGGGCGACAATGAGCAGTTCTTC. Protein: CASSPTSGGDNEQFF.

The V call is TRBV6-5, the J call TRBJ1-5, with TRBD1 matching 7 bases. With V trimmed by 7 bases and J by 5 bases, 11 bases remained unmatched. The CDR3 is made up of 15 amino acids. Germline V gene lookup returns CDR1 MNHEY and CDR2 SVGAGI. CDR3 residues: CASTRRRDSHQPQHF. The CDR3 nucleotides are TGTGCCAGCACCCGACGCCGGGACAGCCATCAGCCCCAGCATTTT.

V gene TRBV5-6 combines with J gene TRBJ1-1, with D unresolved. The CDR3 length is 14 residues. Germline CDR1 and CDR2: SGHDT and YYEEEE. The V and J ends lost 2 bases and 3 bases respectively, with 11 bases between them. CDR3 in amino acids: CASSFRSGDTEAFF. CDR3 DNA sequence: TGTGCCAGCAGCTTCCGGAGCGGGGACACTGAAGCTTTCTTT.

V gene TRBV7-6 combines with J gene TRBJ1-6, with 7 bases lining up with TRBD1. The length of the CDR3 is 16 residues. Germline CDR1 and CDR2: SGHVS and FNYEAQ. With V trimmed by 0 bases and J by 7 bases, 6 bases remained unmatched. CDR3 in amino acids: CASSLATTGTNSPLHF. As DNA, the CDR3 is TGTGCCAGCAGCTTAGCGACGACAGGGACCAATTCACCCCTCCACTTT.

The V and J genes are TRBV7-2 and TRBJ2-2; 7 positions agree with TRBD1. The CDR3 runs to 13 residues. Germline CDR1 and CDR2: SGHTA and FQGNSA. V shed 9 bases, J shed 1 base, and the junction held 2 bases outside the gene matches. The CDR3 is CARRQGNTGELFF. As DNA, the CDR3 is TGTGCCAGAAGACAGGGGAACACCGGGGAGCTGTTTTTT.

The chain is built from TRBV19 and TRBJ1-5, with D tentatively TRBD1 (6 bases). Germline-derived CDR1 and CDR2 are LNHDA and SQIVND (reference sequence). The CDR3 covers 15 residues. Trimming pared 8 bases from V and 0 bases from J, leaving 14 bases between. In nucleotides, the CDR3 is TGTGCCAGTGGCCAGACAGGCTATAGCAATCAGCCCCAGCATTTT. Translated, it gives CASGQTGYSNQPQHF.

V and J are TRBV7-9 and TRBJ2-7; possible D gene TRBD1, 6 bases. Looked up from germline, CDR1 is SEHNR and CDR2 is FQNEAQ (reference sequence). Trimming cost V 5 bases and J 3 bases, with 8 bases left between them. This CDR3 is built from 12 residues. The chain's CDR3 is CASSPRGYEQYF. In nucleotides, the CDR3 is TGTGCCAGCAGCCCCAGGGGCTACGAGCAGTACTTC.

The rearrangement links TRBV6-5 to TRBJ2-5; TRBD1 might be the D (5 bases). CDR3 length: 14 residues. With 7 bases removed from V and 2 bases from J, the gap between germline ends came to 14 bases. Germline V gives CDR1 MNHEY, CDR2 SVGAGI. The CDR3 nucleotides read TGTGCCAGCAAATTGACAGTAAAACAAGAGACCCAGTACTTC. Translated: CASKLTVKQETQYF.

The genes are TRBV24-1 and TRBJ1-4; 8 nucleotides agree with TRBD1. This CDR3 comprises 17 residues. V was pared by 4 bases and J by 1 base, with 7 bases of the junction left unmatched. The germline V gene encodes CDR1 KGHDR and CDR2 SFDVKD. Here the CDR3 DNA reads TGTGCCACCAGTGAACGACGGACAGGGATAACTAATGAAAAACTGTTTTTT. It codes for CATSERRTGITNEKLFF.

The chain links TRBV2 to TRBJ1-1; TRBD1 might be the D (5 bases). Looked up from germline, CDR1 is SNHLY and CDR2 is FYNNEI. CDR3 length equals 13 residues. V was cut by 4 bases and J by 14 bases, with 20 bases left in between. The CDR3 reads CASSVGVESENFF. CDR3 nucleotides: TGTGCCAGCAGTGTAGGGGTGGAGTCGGAAAACTTCTTT. The entire variable domain, with the rest obtained from reference TRBV2 and TRBJ1-1, is as follows: EPEVTQTPSHQVTQMGQEVILRCVPISNHLYFYWYRQILGQKVEFLVSFYNNEISEKSEIFDDQFSVERPDGSNFTLKIRSTKLEDSAMYFCASSVGVESENFFGQGTRLTVV.

This clone is a singleton in its sample. The chain links TRBV19 to TRBJ1-1, with 8 bases aligning to TRBD1. Germline V CDR1 and CDR2: LNHDA, SQIVND (reference sequence). V shed 11 bases and J 5 bases; nucleotides not matched to a gene: 16. The CDR3 spans 15 residues. The CDR3 loop reads CAAKGPDRGWTEAFF. The CDR3 DNA reads TGTGCCGCGAAGGGACCAGACAGGGGTTGGACTGAAGCTTTCTTT.

This clone appeared many times. The chain couples TRBV3-1 (or the pseudogene TRBV3-2) to TRBJ2-1; D is perhaps TRBD2 (5 bases). CDR3 length: 16 residues. Trimming shortened V by 1 base and J by 2 bases, and 12 bases separated the two germline ends. Germline V lookup: CDR1 LGHDT, CDR2 YNNKEL (reference sequence). In DNA, the CDR3 is TGTGCCAGCAGCCAAGGGCTCGGGGATGCCTACAATGAGCAGTTCTTC. It is translated as CASSQGLGDAYNEQFF.

V and J are TRBV27 and TRBJ2-3, with 12 bases that match TRBD2. The CDR3 covers 17 residues. After removal of 5 bases from V and 2 bases from J, the junction contained 8 bases not matched to a gene. Germline V gene data show CDR1 as MNHEY and CDR2 as SMNVEV (reference sequence). The CDR3 DNA reads as TGTGCCAGCAGTCCAAGGACTAGCGGGACCCTCACAGATACGCAGTATTTT. It is translated as CASSPRTSGTLTDTQYF.

The chain combines TRBV10-1 with TRBJ1-5; the D gene is possibly TRBD1 (5 bases). CDR1 and CDR2 (germline): WNHNN, SYGVQD (reference sequence). Trimming took 7 bases from V and 0 from J, leaving 16 bases between them. The CDR3 consists of 16 residues. The CDR3 is CASTATVSTSNQPQHF. CDR3 nucleotide sequence: TGCGCCAGCACCGCGACAGTTTCCACTAGCAATCAGCCCCAGCATTTT.

The J gene is TRBJ1-5, the V gene TRBV6-5; 7 bases are a match to TRBD1. This CDR3 has 13 residues. Per the germline V gene, CDR1 is MNHEY and CDR2 is SVGAGI. V lost 10 bases, J lost 9 bases, and 12 bases stayed unmatched. CDR3 in DNA: TGTGCCACCTTGGGGACAGCTGGGACGCCCCAGCATTTT. This translates into CATLGTAGTPQHF.

This clone appeared a single time. This sequence joins TRBV19 and TRBJ2-4; 8 bases agree with TRBD2. CDR3 size: 13 residues. The V gene end was trimmed by 2 bases and the J gene end by 8 bases; junction bases not matched to a gene: 2. Germline CDR1 and CDR2: LNHDA and SQIVND (reference sequence). DNA of the CDR3: TGTGCCAGTAGTATAAGGCGGGGGGACATTCAGTACTTC. This codes for CASSIRRGDIQYF.

This clone was picked up a small number of times. V and J are TRBV6-2 or TRBV6-3 and TRBJ1-1; 7 bases line up with TRBD1. Germline values: CDR1 MNHEY, CDR2 SVGEGT. CDR3 length: 16 amino acids. J lost 4 bases, V lost 2 bases, and 10 bases had no gene match. The CDR3 DNA is TGTGCCAGCAGTTACGGGAGGCGTCAGGGGGGCACTGAAGCTTTCTTT. The encoded protein is CASSYGRRQGGTEAFF.

This clone has just one count. The rearrangement joins TRBV4-1 to TRBJ1-6; D is possibly TRBD1 (5 bases). Trimming stripped 0 bases from V and 7 bases from J, with 10 bases between. Per the germline V gene, CDR1 is MGHRA and CDR2 is YSYEKL. CDR3 length: 15 amino acids. CDR3 amino acids: CASSQENRLNSPLHF. CDR3 sequence (DNA): TGCGCCAGCAGCCAAGAAAACAGGTTAAATTCACCCCTCCACTTT.

The chain links TRBV19 to TRBJ1-2; TRBD1 matches at 9 bases. CDR3 length: 18 residues. V was clipped by 0 bases and J by 2 bases; unmatched bases: 10. Germline V CDR1 and CDR2: LNHDA, SQIVND (reference sequence). This chain's CDR3 is CASSIDPGQGIKNYGYTF. The CDR3 DNA follows: TGTGCCAGTAGTATAGATCCCGGACAGGGGATAAAGAACTATGGCTACACCTTC. Looking up the rest from reference TRBV19 and TRBJ1-2 gives the full variable domain: DGGITQSPKYLFRKEGQNVTLSCEQNLNHDAMYWYRQDPGQGLRLIYYSQIVNDFQKGDIAEGYSVSREKKESFPLTVTSAQKNPTAFYLCASSIDPGQGIKNYGYTFGSGTRLTVV.

This chain joins TRBV15 and TRBJ1-5; D might be TRBD1 (5 bases). The germline V and J ends were trimmed by 0 bases and 4 bases, with 10 bases remaining between them. The CDR3 loop spans 15 amino acids. From germline, CDR1 is LNHNV and CDR2 YYDKDF (reference sequence). DNA for the CDR3: TGTGCCACCAGCAGAGATATTGGACAAAATCAGCCCCAGCATTTT. Translating it yields CATSRDIGQNQPQHF.